Described below is a single TCR beta chain sequence and its context. This sample was taken from a study of blood T cell repertoires in COVID-19. Across the whole study: Samples came from the United States, Italy and Spain, spanning acute and convalescent COVID-19. Sources were T cells, B-cell-depleted T cells, or PBMCs; the material itself was cDNA or gDNA.

Clones were sequenced by immunoSEQ multiplex PCR, and TCRdb holds only the in-frame ones, with some missing. The repertoire includes fewer than 90,000 clones, about four fifths of them detected once, and 36% sits in the top ten. The V end was cut by 0 bases, the J end by 7 bases, with 12 bases between. CDR3 size: 15 residues. Looked up from germline, CDR1 is MNHNS and CDR2 is SASEGT. J is TRBJ2-2 and V is TRBV6-1; no firm D call. The material sequenced was peripheral blood. This clonotype originated in a man in his sixties or seventies with acute or convalescent COVID-19. The CDR3 region has the DNA TGTGCCAGCAGTGAAGCCCTCAGGTCCGGCGGGGAGCTGTTTTTT. It encodes CASSEALRSGGELFF.